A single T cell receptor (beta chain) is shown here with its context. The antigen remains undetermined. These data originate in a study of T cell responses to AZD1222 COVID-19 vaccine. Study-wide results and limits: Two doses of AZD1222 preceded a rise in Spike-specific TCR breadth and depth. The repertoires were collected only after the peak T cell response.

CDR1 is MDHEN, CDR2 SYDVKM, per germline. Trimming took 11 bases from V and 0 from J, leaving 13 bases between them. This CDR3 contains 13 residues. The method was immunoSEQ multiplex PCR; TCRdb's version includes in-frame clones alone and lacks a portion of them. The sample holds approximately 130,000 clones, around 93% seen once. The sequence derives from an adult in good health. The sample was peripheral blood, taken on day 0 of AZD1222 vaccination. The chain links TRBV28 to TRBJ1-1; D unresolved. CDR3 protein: CALTNDVNTEAFF. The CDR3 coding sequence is TGTGCCCTTACTAACGATGTGAACACTGAAGCTTTCTTT.